This note documents a single T cell receptor beta chain sequence. This record belongs to a study of T cell changes during pregnancy in multiple sclerosis. Generated by immunoSEQ multiplex PCR, the TCRdb table keeps only in-frame clones and is missing some. The sample holds around 52,000 clones; under 95% are singletons and the top ten take roughly 0.2%. CDR1 SGHDT and CDR2 YYEEEE come from the germline V gene. CDR3 length equals 18 residues. Losses at the gene ends were 3 bases for V and 5 bases for J; bases not matched to a gene: 13. The sample in question was CD4+ T cells from peripheral blood mononuclear cells, obtained in the second trimester of pregnancy. The receptor comes from a female donor with multiple sclerosis, enrolled in a pregnancy study. V usage is TRBV5-6 and J usage is TRBJ2-2, with 10 bases that match TRBD1. The CDR3, as DNA: TGTGCCAGCAGCTACGGACAGGGGGTGCCTCTTATTACCGGGGAGCTGTTTTTT. Its protein is CASSYGQGVPLITGELFF.